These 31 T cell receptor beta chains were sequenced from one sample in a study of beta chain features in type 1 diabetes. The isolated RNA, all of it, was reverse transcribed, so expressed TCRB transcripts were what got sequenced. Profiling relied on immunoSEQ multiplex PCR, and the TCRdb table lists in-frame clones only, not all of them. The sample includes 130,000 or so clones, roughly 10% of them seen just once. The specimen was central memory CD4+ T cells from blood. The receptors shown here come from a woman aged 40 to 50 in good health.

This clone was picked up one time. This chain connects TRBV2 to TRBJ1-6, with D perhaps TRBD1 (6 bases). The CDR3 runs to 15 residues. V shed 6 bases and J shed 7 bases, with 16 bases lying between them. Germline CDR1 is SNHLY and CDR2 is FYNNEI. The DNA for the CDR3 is TGTGCCAGCAGGCGGGGAGGGGGTAACAATTCACCCCTCCACTTT. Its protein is CASRRGGGNNSPLHF.

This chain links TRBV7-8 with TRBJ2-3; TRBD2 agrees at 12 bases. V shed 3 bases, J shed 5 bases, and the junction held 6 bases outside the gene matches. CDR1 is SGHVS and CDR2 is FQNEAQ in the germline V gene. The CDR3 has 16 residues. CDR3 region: CASSFLAGGPGDTQYF. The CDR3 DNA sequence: TGTGCCAGCAGCTTTCTAGCGGGGGGGCCAGGAGATACGCAGTATTTT.

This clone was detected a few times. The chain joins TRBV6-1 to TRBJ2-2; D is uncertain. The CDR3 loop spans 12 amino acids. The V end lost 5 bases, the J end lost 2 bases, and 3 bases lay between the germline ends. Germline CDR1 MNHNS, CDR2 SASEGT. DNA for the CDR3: TGTGCCAGCAGTTCTAACACCGGGGAGCTGTTTTTT. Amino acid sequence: CASSSNTGELFF.

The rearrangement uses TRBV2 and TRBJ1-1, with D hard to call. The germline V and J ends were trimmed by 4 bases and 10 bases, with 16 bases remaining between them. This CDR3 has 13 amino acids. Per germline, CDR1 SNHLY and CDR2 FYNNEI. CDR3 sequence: CASSGDRTRGAFF. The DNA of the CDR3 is TGTGCCAGCAGTGGGGATCGGACCCGGGGAGCTTTCTTT.

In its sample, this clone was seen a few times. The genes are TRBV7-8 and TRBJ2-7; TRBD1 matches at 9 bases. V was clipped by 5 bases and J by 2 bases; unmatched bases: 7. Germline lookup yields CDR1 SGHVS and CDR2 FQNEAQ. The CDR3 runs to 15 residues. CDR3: CASSLGTGTTYEQYF. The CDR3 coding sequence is TGTGCCAGCAGCCTAGGGACAGGGACCACCTACGAGCAGTACTTC.

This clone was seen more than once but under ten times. CDR3 nucleotides: TGTGCCAGCAGGACCTCGGGGGCGGGGGGGAATCAGCCCCAGCATTTT. Encoded protein: CASRTSGAGGNQPQHF. The chain carries TRBV6-6 and TRBJ1-5; TRBD1 is a possible D gene (6 bases). V was trimmed by 6 bases and J by 4 bases, leaving 19 bases between them. This CDR3 is 16 amino acids long. Germline assignment: CDR1 MNHNY and CDR2 SVGAGI (reference sequence).

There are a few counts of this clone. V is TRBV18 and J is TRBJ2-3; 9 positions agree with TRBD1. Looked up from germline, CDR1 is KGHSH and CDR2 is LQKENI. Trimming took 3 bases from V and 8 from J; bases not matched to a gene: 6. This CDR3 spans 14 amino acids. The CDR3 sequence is CASSPNRGQGTQYF. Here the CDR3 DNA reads TGTGCCAGCTCACCGAACAGGGGGCAGGGTACGCAGTATTTT. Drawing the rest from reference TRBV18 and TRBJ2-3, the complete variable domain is NAGVMQNPRHLVRRRGQEARLRCSPMKGHSHVYWYRQLPEEGLKFMVYLQKENIIDESGMPKERFSAEFPKEGPSILRIQQVVRGDSAAYFCASSPNRGQGTQYFGPGTRLTVL.

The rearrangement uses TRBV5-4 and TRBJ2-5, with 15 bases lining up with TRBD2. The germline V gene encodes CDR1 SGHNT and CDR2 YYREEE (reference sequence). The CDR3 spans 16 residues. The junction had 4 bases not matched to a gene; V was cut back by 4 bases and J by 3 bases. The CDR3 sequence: CASSGTSGGRKETQYF. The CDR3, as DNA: TGTGCCAGCAGCGGGACTAGCGGGGGGAGGAAAGAGACCCAGTACTTC. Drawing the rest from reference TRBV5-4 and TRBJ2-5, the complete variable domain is ETGVTQSPTHLIKTRGQQVTLRCSSQSGHNTVSWYQQALGQGPQFIFQYYREEENGRGNFPPRFSGLQFPNYSSELNVNALELDDSALYLCASSGTSGGRKETQYFGPGTRLLVL.

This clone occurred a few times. CDR3 sequence (DNA): TGTGCCAGCAGTCCTGGACAGGGGGACTATGGCTACACCTTC. Protein: CASSPGQGDYGYTF. The chain carries TRBV6-4 and TRBJ1-2; 10 positions match TRBD1. CDR1 MRHNA and CDR2 SNTAGT come from the germline V gene. The V and J ends lost 5 bases and 3 bases, in that order; junction bases with no gene match: 3. The CDR3 covers 14 residues.

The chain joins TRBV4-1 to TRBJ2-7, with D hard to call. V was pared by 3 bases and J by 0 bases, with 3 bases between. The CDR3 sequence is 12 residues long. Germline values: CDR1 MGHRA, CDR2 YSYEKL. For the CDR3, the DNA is TGCGCCAGCAGCCACCTCTCCTACGAGCAGTACTTC. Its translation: CASSHLSYEQYF.

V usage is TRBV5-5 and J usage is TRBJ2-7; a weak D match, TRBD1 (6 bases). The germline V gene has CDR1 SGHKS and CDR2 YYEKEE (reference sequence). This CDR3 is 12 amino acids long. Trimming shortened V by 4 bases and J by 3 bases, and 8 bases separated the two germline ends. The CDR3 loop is CASSQQGYEQYF. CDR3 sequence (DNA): TGTGCCAGCAGCCAACAGGGCTACGAGCAGTACTTC. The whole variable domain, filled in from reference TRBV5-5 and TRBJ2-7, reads DAGVTQSPTHLIKTRGQQVTLRCSPISGHKSVSWYQQVLGQGPQFIFQYYEKEERGRGNFPDRFSARQFPNYSSELNVNALLLGDSALYLCASSQQGYEQYFGPGTRLTVT.

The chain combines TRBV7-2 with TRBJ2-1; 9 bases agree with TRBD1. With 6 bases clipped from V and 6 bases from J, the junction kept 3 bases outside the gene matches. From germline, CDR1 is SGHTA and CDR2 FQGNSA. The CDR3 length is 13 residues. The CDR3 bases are TGTGCCAGCAGGAAGACAGGGGGCAATGAGCAGTTCTTC. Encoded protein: CASRKTGGNEQFF.

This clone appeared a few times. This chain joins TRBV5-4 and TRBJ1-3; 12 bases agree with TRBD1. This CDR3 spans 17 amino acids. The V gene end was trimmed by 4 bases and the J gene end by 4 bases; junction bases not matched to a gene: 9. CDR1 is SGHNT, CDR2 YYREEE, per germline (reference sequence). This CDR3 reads CASSLPGQGARGNTIYF. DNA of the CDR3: TGTGCCAGCAGCCTGCCGGGACAGGGGGCGCGAGGAAACACCATATATTTT.

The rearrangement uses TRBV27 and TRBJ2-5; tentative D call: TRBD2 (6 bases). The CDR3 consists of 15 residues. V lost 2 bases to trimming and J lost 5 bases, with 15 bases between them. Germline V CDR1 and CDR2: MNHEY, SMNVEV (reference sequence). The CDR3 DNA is TGTGCCAGCAGTTTAATCTCAGCGGGTGGGGAGACCCAGTACTTC. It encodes CASSLISAGGETQYF.

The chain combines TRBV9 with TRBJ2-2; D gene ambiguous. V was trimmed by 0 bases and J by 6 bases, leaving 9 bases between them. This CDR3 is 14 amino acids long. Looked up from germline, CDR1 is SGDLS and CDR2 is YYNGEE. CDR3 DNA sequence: TGTGCCAGCAGCGTAGCGTTAGAGGCCGGGGAGCTGTTTTTT. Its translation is CASSVALEAGELFF.

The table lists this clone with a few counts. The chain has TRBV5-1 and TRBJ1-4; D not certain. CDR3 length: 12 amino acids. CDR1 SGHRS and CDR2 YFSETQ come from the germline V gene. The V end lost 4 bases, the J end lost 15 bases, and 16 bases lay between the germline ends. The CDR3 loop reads CASSPPPGDVFF. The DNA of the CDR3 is TGCGCCAGCAGCCCCCCTCCGGGAGACGTGTTTTTT.

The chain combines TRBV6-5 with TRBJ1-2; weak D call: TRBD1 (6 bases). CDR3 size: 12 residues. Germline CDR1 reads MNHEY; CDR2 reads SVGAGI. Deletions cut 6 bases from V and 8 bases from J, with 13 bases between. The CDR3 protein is CASSDRLLGYTF. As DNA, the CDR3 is TGTGCCAGCAGCGACAGGCTGCTGGGCTACACCTTC.

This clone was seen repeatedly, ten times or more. Written as DNA, the CDR3 is TGTGCCATCAGTCGACTGAATGAGCAGTTCTTC. It encodes CAISRLNEQFF. The chain joins TRBV10-3 to TRBJ2-1; no reliable D call. Trimming left V 5 bases short and J 7 bases short, with 6 bases between. The germline CDR1 and CDR2 sequences are ENHRY and SYGVKD. CDR3 length: 11 residues.

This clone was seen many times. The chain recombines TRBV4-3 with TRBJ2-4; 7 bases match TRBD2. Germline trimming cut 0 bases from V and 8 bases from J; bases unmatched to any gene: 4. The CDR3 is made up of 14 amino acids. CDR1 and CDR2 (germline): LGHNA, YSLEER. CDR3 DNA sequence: TGCGCCAGCAGCCAAGAGGGAGGGGCCCACATTCAGTACTTC. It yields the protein CASSQEGGAHIQYF.

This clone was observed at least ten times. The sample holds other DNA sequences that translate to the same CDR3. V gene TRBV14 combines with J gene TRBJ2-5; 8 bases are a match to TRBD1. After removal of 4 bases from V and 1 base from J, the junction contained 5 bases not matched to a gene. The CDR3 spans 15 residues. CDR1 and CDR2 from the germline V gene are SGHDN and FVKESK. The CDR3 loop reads CASSPWTGIQETQYF. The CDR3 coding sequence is TGTGCCAGCAGCCCCTGGACAGGGATCCAAGAGACCCAGTACTTC.

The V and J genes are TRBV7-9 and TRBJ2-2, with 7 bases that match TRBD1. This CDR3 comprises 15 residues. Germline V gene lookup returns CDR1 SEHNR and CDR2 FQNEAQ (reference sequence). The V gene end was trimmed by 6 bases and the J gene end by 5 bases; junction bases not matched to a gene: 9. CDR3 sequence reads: CASRSRDRLTGELFF. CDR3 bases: TGTGCCAGCAGATCCCGGGACAGACTAACCGGGGAGCTGTTTTTT. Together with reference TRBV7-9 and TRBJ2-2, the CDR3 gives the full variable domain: DTGVSQNPRHKITKRGQNVTFRCDPISEHNRLYWYRQTLGQGPEFLTYFQNEAQLEKSRLLSDRFSAERPKGSFSTLEIQRTEQGDSAMYLCASRSRDRLTGELFFGEGSRLTVL.

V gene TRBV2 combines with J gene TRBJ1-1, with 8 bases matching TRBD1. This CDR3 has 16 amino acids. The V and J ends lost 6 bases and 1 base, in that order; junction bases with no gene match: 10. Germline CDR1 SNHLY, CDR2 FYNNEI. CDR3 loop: CASRDRTGWGNTEAFF. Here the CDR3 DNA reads TGTGCCAGCAGGGACCGGACAGGGTGGGGGAACACTGAAGCTTTCTTT.

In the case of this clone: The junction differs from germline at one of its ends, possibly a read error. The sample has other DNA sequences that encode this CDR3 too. CDR3 sequence reads: CASSQQWGPTDTQYF. CDR3 nucleotides: TGCGCCAGCAGCCAGCAGTGGGGGCCCACAGATACGCAGTATTTT. J is TRBJ2-3 and V is TRBV5-4; TRBD1 might be the D (6 bases). The CDR3 runs to 15 residues. Germline CDR1 and CDR2: SGHNT and YYREEE (reference sequence).

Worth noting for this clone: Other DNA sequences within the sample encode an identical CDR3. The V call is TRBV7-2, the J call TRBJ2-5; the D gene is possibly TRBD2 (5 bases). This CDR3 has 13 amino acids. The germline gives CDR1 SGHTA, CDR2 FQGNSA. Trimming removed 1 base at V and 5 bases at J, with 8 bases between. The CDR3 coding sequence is TGTGCCAGCAGCTTAGGAGGGCGGGAGACCCAGTACTTC. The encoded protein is CASSLGGRETQYF. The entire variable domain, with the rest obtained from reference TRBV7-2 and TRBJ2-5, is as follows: GAGVSQSPSNKVTEKGKDVELRCDPISGHTALYWYRQSLGQGLEFLIYFQGNSAPDKSGLPSDRFSAERTGGSVSTLTIQRTQQEDSAVYLCASSLGGRETQYFGPGTRLLVL.

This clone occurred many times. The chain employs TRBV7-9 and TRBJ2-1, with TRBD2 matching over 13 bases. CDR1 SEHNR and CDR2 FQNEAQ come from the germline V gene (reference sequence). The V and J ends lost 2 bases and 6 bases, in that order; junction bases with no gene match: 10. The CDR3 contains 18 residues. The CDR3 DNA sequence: TGTGCCAGCAGCTTACCCCACCGACTAGCGGGGGGTATCAATGAGCAGTTCTTC. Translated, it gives CASSLPHRLAGGINEQFF.

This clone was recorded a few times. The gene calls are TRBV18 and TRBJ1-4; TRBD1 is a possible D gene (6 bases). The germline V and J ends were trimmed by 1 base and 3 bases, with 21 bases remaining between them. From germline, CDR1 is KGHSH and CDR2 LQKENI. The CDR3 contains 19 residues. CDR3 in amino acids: CASSPRVVTQGRANEKLFF. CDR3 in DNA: TGTGCCAGCTCACCACGGGTCGTAACACAGGGTCGGGCTAATGAAAAACTGTTTTTT.

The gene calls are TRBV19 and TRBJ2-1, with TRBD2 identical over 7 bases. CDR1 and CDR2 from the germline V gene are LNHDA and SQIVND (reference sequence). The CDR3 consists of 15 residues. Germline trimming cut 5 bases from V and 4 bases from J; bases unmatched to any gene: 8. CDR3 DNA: TGTGCCAGTAGTCCTGGACACGGGAGGTACAATGAGCAGTTCTTC. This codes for CASSPGHGRYNEQFF.

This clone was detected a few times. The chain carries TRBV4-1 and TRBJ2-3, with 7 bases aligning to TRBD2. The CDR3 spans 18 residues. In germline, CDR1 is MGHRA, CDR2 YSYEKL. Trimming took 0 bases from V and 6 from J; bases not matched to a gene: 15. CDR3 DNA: TGCGCCAGCAGCCAAGACGATCCCAGGGACTATTCGTCGGATACGCAGTATTTT. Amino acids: CASSQDDPRDYSSDTQYF.

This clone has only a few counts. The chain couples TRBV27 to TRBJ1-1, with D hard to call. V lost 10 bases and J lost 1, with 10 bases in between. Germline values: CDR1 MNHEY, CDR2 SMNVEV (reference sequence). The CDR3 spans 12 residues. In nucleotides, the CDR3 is TGTGCCACCGGGTCTAGGAACACTGAAGCTTTCTTT. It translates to CATGSRNTEAFF.

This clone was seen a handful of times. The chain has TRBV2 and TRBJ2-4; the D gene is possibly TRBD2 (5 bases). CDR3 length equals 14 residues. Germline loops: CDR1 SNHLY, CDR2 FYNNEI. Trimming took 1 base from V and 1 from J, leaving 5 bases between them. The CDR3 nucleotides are TGTGCCAGCAGTGAAGGAGGGGCCAAAAACATTCAGTACTTC. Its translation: CASSEGGAKNIQYF.

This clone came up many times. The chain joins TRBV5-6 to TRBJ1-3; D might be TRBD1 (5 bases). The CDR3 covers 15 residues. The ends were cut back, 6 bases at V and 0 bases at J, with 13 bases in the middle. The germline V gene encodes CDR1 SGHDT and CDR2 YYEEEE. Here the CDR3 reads CASTRGGLSGNTIYF. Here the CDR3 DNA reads TGTGCCAGCACCCGTGGGGGACTCTCTGGAAACACCATATATTTT. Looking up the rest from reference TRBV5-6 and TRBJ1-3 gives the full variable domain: DAGVTQSPTHLIKTRGQQVTLRCSPKSGHDTVSWYQQALGQGPQFIFQYYEEEERQRGNFPDRFSGHQFPNYSSELNVNALLLGDSALYLCASTRGGLSGNTIYFGEGSWLTVV.